This entry lists 4 T cell receptor beta chains sequenced from one sample in a study of technical replicates of blood from a few donors. Sequenced by immunoSEQ multiplex PCR; TCRdb stores in-frame clones only, minus some. In the table there are 75,000 to 100,000 clones, 94% of which are singletons. Sequencing input: T cells isolated from PBMCs. These receptors originate from a human donor in good health.

The chain's CDR3 is CASSVSTNEQFF. The CDR3, as DNA: TGTGCCAGCAGTGTTTCAACTAATGAGCAGTTCTTC. V usage is TRBV2 and J usage is TRBJ2-1, with D unresolved. Germline V CDR1 and CDR2: SNHLY, FYNNEI. V lost 4 bases to trimming and J lost 7 bases, with 8 bases between them. The CDR3 runs 12 residues.

CDR3 in amino acids: CASSSLAGGTELFF. CDR3 nucleotide sequence: TGTGCCAGCAGCTCTCTAGCGGGAGGCACGGAGCTGTTTTTT. V usage is TRBV5-4 and J usage is TRBJ2-2; TRBD2 agrees at 11 bases. The CDR3 is 14 amino acids. Trimming cost V 3 bases and J 10 bases; bases outside gene matches: 5. Germline values: CDR1 SGHNT, CDR2 YYREEE (reference sequence).

The chain couples TRBV27 to TRBJ2-3; 12 bases are a match to TRBD2. The junction had 6 bases not matched to a gene; V was cut back by 3 bases and J by 5 bases. CDR1 MNHEY and CDR2 SMNVEV come from the germline V gene (reference sequence). CDR3 length: 16 amino acids. CDR3 region: CASSFLTSGSQDTQYF. In nucleotides, the CDR3 is TGTGCCAGCAGTTTCTTGACTAGCGGGAGTCAAGATACGCAGTATTTT.

The V call is TRBV28, the J call TRBJ2-3; maybe TRBD2 (6 bases). The CDR3 runs 15 residues. Trimming removed 3 bases from V and 0 bases from J, with 10 bases in between. CDR1 and CDR2 (germline): MDHEN, SYDVKM. CDR3 coding DNA: TGTGCCAGCAGTTTCAGGCGGGGTAGCACAGATACGCAGTATTTT. Its protein is CASSFRRGSTDTQYF.